Presented here are 16 T cell receptor beta chains from one specimen sequenced in a study of Tregs in tolerant kidney transplant recipients. Repertoires were generated with immunoSEQ multiplex PCR, while TCRdb's copy carries only in-frame clones and drops some. The table records about 83,000 clones, roughly 98% of them present only once. Here the sequenced sample was CD4+ T cells from blood, taken before the transplant. The receptors derive from a human donor who received a combined kidney and bone marrow transplant.

The V and J genes are TRBV6-6 and TRBJ1-5; 8 bases are a match to TRBD1. The CDR3 totals 15 residues. Trimming removed 5 bases from V and 2 bases from J; junction bases left unmatched: 5. Germline V gives CDR1 MNHNY, CDR2 SVGAGI (reference sequence). CDR3 amino acids: CASSTGGIRNQPQHF. CDR3 nucleotides: TGTGCCAGCAGTACAGGGGGTATACGCAATCAGCCCCAGCATTTT.

The J gene is TRBJ2-7, the V gene TRBV7-8; the D gene is possibly TRBD1 (5 bases). This CDR3 has 16 residues. Germline lookup yields CDR1 SGHVS and CDR2 FQNEAQ. The V end was cut by 5 bases, the J end by 7 bases, with 24 bases between. The CDR3 reads CASSRSGAIQMDEQYF. CDR3 DNA: TGTGCCAGCAGCCGCTCTGGGGCTATACAAATGGATGAGCAGTACTTC.

The chain carries TRBV25-1 and TRBJ1-6, with D perhaps TRBD1 (6 bases). The CDR3 is 13 residues long. Trimming took off 8 bases at V and 8 bases at J, with 13 bases between the two ends. CDR1 MGHDK and CDR2 SYGVNS come from the germline V gene. CDR3 sequence (DNA): TGTGCCAGCTCTCAGGGGTTCGATTCACCCCTCCACTTT. Translated: CASSQGFDSPLHF.

The CDR3 sequence: CASSTGTGSHEQYF. The CDR3 DNA follows: TGTGCCAGCAGTACCGGGACAGGGTCCCACGAGCAGTACTTC. V and J are TRBV4-2 and TRBJ2-7, with 9 bases identical to TRBD1. Germline CDR1 reads LGHNA; CDR2 reads YNFKEQ. The CDR3 is made up of 14 amino acids. V lost 6 bases, J lost 5 bases, and 8 bases stayed unmatched.

The chain combines TRBV7-2 with TRBJ1-1; TRBD1 matches at 8 bases. Germline V gene sequence: CDR1 SGHTA, CDR2 FQGNSA. The CDR3 length is 15 residues. With V trimmed by 4 bases and J by 1 base, 5 bases remained unmatched. CDR3 DNA: TGTGCCAGCAGCTCGGGGACAGGATCGAACACTGAAGCTTTCTTT. The encoded protein is CASSSGTGSNTEAFF.

The sample holds one count of this clone. The rearrangement links TRBV19 to TRBJ1-6, with D uncertain. CDR3 length equals 14 residues. Per germline, CDR1 LNHDA and CDR2 SQIVND (reference sequence). Between the trimmed V and J ends, which lost 7 bases and 6 bases, there was a span of 13 bases. The chain's CDR3 is CASNKTPRNSPLHF. The CDR3 DNA reads TGTGCCAGTAACAAGACACCTCGTAATTCACCCCTCCACTTT.

The chain couples TRBV4-1 to TRBJ2-2; TRBD2 matches at 13 bases. The J segment lost 6 bases and the V segment lost 4 bases, leaving 5 bases of the junction unmatched. Germline loops: CDR1 MGHRA, CDR2 YSYEKL. The CDR3 is 16 amino acids. The CDR3 sequence is CASSLGTSGIAGELFF. CDR3 nucleotides: TGCGCCAGCAGCCTAGGGACTAGCGGGATCGCCGGGGAGCTGTTTTTT.

CDR3 in amino acids: CATSLGTGNSPLHF. CDR3 bases: TGTGCCACTTCCCTTGGGACTGGTAATTCACCCCTCCACTTT. The chain joins TRBV5-4 to TRBJ1-6; possibly TRBD1 for D (5 bases). Trimming left V 9 bases short and J 6 bases short, with 16 bases between. The CDR3 sequence is 14 residues long. From germline, CDR1 is SGHNT and CDR2 YYREEE (reference sequence).

The rearrangement links TRBV4-1 to TRBJ2-3, with no clear D. There are 14 residues in the CDR3. Germline CDR1 is MGHRA and CDR2 is YSYEKL. V lost 0 bases and J lost 8, with 12 bases in between. The CDR3 DNA reads as TGCGCCAGCAGCCAAGAAAGAGGCGGTCGTACGCAGTATTTT. The encoded protein is CASSQERGGRTQYF.

This rearrangement joins TRBV25-1 to TRBJ1-2, with TRBD1 matching over 9 bases. Germline values: CDR1 MGHDK, CDR2 SYGVNS. This CDR3 contains 13 residues. V gave up 5 bases and J gave up 7 bases; unmatched junction bases: 5. DNA for the CDR3: TGTGCCAGCAGTAAACAGGGGGCGCGTGGCTACACCTTC. It encodes CASSKQGARGYTF.

The rearrangement joins TRBV27 to TRBJ2-2; TRBD1 matches at 7 bases. CDR1 is MNHEY, CDR2 SMNVEV, per germline (reference sequence). The CDR3 has 18 residues. The V gene end was trimmed by 3 bases and the J gene end by 5 bases; junction bases not matched to a gene: 15. Here the CDR3 DNA reads TGTGCCAGCAGTTTTTGGGACAGTCCATTAAAGAGAACCGGGGAGCTGTTTTTT. Protein: CASSFWDSPLKRTGELFF.

The chain couples TRBV5-1 to TRBJ2-2, with 10 bases aligning to TRBD2. The trim removed 4 bases at V and 5 bases at J, leaving 8 bases unmatched. CDR1 is SGHRS, CDR2 YFSETQ, per germline. The CDR3 extends over 16 amino acids. CDR3 nucleotides: TGCGCCAGCAGCACCGAAGCGGGGGGGGCAACCGGGGAGCTGTTTTTT. This codes for CASSTEAGGATGELFF.

The genes are TRBV15 and TRBJ2-5; D ambiguous. Trimming stripped 0 bases from V and 4 bases from J, with 6 bases between. The CDR3 has 13 amino acids. Germline V gene lookup returns CDR1 LNHNV and CDR2 YYDKDF (reference sequence). CDR3 residues: CATSRELAETQYF. The CDR3 nucleotides are TGTGCCACCAGCAGAGAGTTGGCAGAGACCCAGTACTTC.

V is TRBV11-3 and J is TRBJ2-7; D ambiguous. Trimming stripped 5 bases from V and 2 bases from J, with 13 bases between. CDR1 and CDR2 (germline): SGHNT, YENEEA. This CDR3 contains 14 residues. The CDR3 DNA follows: TGTGCCAGCAGCCCCGGCGGTCCAGCCTACGAGCAGTACTTC. Translated, it gives CASSPGGPAYEQYF.

V usage is TRBV5-1 and J usage is TRBJ2-1, with D possibly TRBD2 on 5 matching bases. The CDR3 is 14 residues long. Germline V lookup: CDR1 SGHRS, CDR2 YFSETQ. V was cut by 5 bases and J by 6 bases, with 15 bases left in between. In nucleotides, the CDR3 is TGCGCCAGCAGGACCACACGGACTCTCAATGAGCAGTTCTTC. Amino acid sequence: CASRTTRTLNEQFF.

The V and J genes are TRBV7-2 and TRBJ2-3; D ambiguous. CDR1 SGHTA and CDR2 FQGNSA come from the germline V gene. V lost 1 base and J 2 bases, leaving 7 bases between the germline ends. CDR3 size: 14 residues. CDR3 sequence (DNA): TGTGCCAGCAGCTTAGTGAGCTACACAGATACGCAGTATTTT. Translation: CASSLVSYTDTQYF.